This entry is about one T cell receptor (beta chain). Its antigen is unidentified. The sample belongs to a study of OX40 agonist ivuxolimab in advanced cancers. Background on the study: Enrolled patients in dose escalation had cancers that were hepatocellular carcinoma, melanoma, renal cell or head and neck cancer.

Method: immunoSEQ multiplex PCR; TCRdb's copy keeps in-frame clones and lacks some. The sample contains about 72,000 clones, roughly 87% of which appear only once. CDR3 length equals 14 residues. The V end was cut by 0 bases, the J end by 1 base, with 8 bases between. Germline CDR1 and CDR2: SGDLS and YYNGEE. Patients with a history of autoimmune disease or on systemic immunosuppression were excluded. Overall study findings and caveats: At 0.1 to 3.0 mg/kg, CD4+ and CD8+ blood T cells expanded clonally by week 6. Among expanded peripheral T cells, antigen specificity went undetermined.

The sequencing here drew on CD4+ or CD8+ T cells sorted from blood, taken in a trial of the OX40 agonist ivuxolimab. This clonotype was obtained from an adult with an advanced solid tumor such as melanoma, head and neck, liver or kidney cancer. The chain employs TRBV9 and TRBJ2-7; D not certain. CDR3 loop: CASSVDPGSYEQYF. The CDR3 region has the DNA TGTGCCAGCAGCGTAGATCCAGGATCCTACGAGCAGTACTTC.